This T cell receptor (beta chain) was captured in a study of T cells after yellow fever vaccination. About the study: The SMART-Seq v4 Ultra Low Input method served to prepare the low-cell-number fractions.

This CDR3 is built from 13 residues. The germline V gene has CDR1 DFQATT and CDR2 SNEGSKA (reference sequence). Deletions cut 3 bases from V and 4 bases from J, with 13 bases between. TCRdb re-called the 5' RACE reads with MiXCR, one entry per CDR3 protein. Here the sample spans 300,000 to 350,000 distinct CDR3 sequences, about 4% being singletons. This specimen consisted of PBMCs, obtained 5 days after the yellow fever booster vaccination. The sequence came from a man between 18 and 29 years old who received the YFV17D yellow fever vaccine. The genes are TRBV20-1 and TRBJ2-7, with D possibly being TRBD1 or TRBD2 (6 bases each). Written as DNA, the CDR3 is TGCAGTGCTAGGATGGGGGGCGGGTACGAGCAGTACGTC. Its protein is CSARMGGGYEQYV.